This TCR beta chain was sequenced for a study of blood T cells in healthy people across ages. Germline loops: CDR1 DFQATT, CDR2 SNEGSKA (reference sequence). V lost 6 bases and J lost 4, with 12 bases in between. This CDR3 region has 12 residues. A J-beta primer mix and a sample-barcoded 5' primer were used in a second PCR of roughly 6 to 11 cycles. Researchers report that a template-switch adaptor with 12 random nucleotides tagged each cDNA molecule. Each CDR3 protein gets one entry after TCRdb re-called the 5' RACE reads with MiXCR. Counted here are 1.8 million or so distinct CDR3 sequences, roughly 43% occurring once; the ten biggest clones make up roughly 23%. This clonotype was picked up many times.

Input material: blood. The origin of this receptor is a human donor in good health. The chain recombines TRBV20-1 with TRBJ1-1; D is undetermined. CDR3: CSARSGSTEAFF. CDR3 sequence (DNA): TGCAGTGCAAGGAGTGGGAGCACTGAAGCTTTCTTT.